This T cell receptor beta chain derives from a study of cytomegalovirus exposure and HLA in healthy donors. This PCR relied on a set of 60 Vbeta primers and 13 Jbeta primers. The repertoire was sequenced with immunoSEQ multiplex PCR; TCRdb's copy has only in-frame clones and lacks some. The table has about 150,000 clones, 84% seen once; the top ten hold about 0.39%. Whole-study findings and limits: A later examination showed that TCR association rates differed by HLA locus, with DRB1 most and HLA-C fewest. What a later analysis reportedly showed was that an Asian-associated ancestry cluster had fewer N-insertions than the 666-donor mean.

In regard to this clone: Its antigen is undetermined.

While unrecorded immune exposures were likely, the donors were nominally healthy when sampled. The sequenced sample was PBMCs. The clonotype was recovered from a boy younger than 10 in good health and CMV-seronegative.

The CDR3 DNA reads TGTGCCAGCAACAAAAAGGGAGTTAATGAAAAACTGTTTTTT. Translating it yields CASNKKGVNEKLFF. V is TRBV9 and J is TRBJ1-4; no definite D call. The CDR3 has 14 amino acids. From germline, CDR1 is SGDLS and CDR2 YYNGEE. With 6 bases removed from V and 4 bases from J, the gap between germline ends came to 13 bases.